This T cell receptor (beta chain) is drawn from a study of T-cell memory formation after mild COVID-19. Across the study: Clusters of TCRs were largely donor specific.

Broader study findings: CD4+ contracting clones lay mainly in CM and EM, CD8+ ones in EMRA. Day 15 to 85 contracting clones showed balanced CD4/CD8; later expanders leaned CD4+. Several responding clones turned up in pre-infection memory, indicating that cross-reactive memory may have taken part.

This clonotype showed up just a few times. Antigen: not known. J was trimmed by 5 bases and V by 7 bases; bases with no gene match: 12. This CDR3 has 15 amino acids. From germline, CDR1 is SEHNR and CDR2 FQNEAQ (reference sequence). From the 5' RACE reads, TCRdb called clonotypes with MiXCR, one entry per CDR3 protein. In the table there are 400,000 to 550,000 distinct CDR3 sequences, around a quarter of which are singletons. The sequencing input was PBMCs or a T cell subset sorted from them (not recorded which). This chain connects TRBV7-9 to TRBJ2-7; TRBD1 matches 9 bases. The clonotype was recovered from an adult woman who had mild COVID-19 (a few samples of this study predate the infection). Cell type and time point are not known. In nucleotides, the CDR3 is TGTGCCAGCACCCCGCCCACAGGGGGCTGGGACGAGCAGTACTTC. This translates into CASTPPTGGWDEQYF.